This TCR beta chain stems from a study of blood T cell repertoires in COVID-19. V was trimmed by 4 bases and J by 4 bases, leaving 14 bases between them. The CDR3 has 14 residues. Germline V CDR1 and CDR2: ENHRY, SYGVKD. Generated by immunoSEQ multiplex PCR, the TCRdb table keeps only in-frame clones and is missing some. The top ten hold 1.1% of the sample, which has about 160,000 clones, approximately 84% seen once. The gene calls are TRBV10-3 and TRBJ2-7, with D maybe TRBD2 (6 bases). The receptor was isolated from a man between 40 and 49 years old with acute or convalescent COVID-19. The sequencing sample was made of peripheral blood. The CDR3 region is CAISAPGEPYEQYF. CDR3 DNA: TGTGCCATCAGTGCGCCGGGAGAACCTTACGAGCAGTACTTC.